These 32 T cell receptor beta chains came from one sample sequenced in a study of T cells in Graves' hyperthyroidism and ophthalmopathy. TCR beta CDR3 sequences were amplified from RNA transcripts. The HTBI primer set was used in a first-round RT-PCR of the TCR CDR3. TCRdb re-called the multiplex PCR reads with MiXCR, one entry per CDR3 protein. This table has about 600,000 distinct CDR3 sequences, over 12% appearing once. The sample consisted of blood. These receptors were collected from a woman between 18 and 29 years old with Graves' ophthalmopathy.

This clonotype was seen repeatedly, ten times or more. The chain is built from TRBV20-1 and TRBJ2-7; 9 bases are shared with TRBD1. This CDR3 is 15 amino acids long. V was clipped by 3 bases and J by 5 bases; unmatched bases: 11. CDR1 and CDR2 from the germline V gene are DFQATT and SNEGSKA (reference sequence). The CDR3 bases are TGCAGTGCTAGTGACACCGGGACAGGGATCCACGAGCAGTACTTC. Translation gives CSASDTGTGIHEQYF.

A few counts support this clonotype. With a much larger clone just one base away, this may be a read error. The chain combines TRBV7-8 with TRBJ2-1; D remains unclear. The CDR3 has 15 amino acids. Germline lookup yields CDR1 SGHVS and CDR2 FQNEAQ. The ends were cut back, 4 bases at V and 7 bases at J, with 17 bases in the middle. Here the CDR3 DNA reads TGTGCCAGCAGCTCATGTAAGTACGGGTGTAATGAGCAGTTCTTC. Translation gives CASSSCKYGCNEQFF. The full variable domain, in which reference TRBV7-8 and TRBJ2-1 provide the parts outside the CDR3, is GAGVSQSPRYKVAKRGQDVALRCDPISGHVSLFWYQQALGQGPEFLTYFQNEAQLDKSGLPSDRFFAERPEGSVSTLKIQRTQQEDSAVYLCASSSCKYGCNEQFFGPGTRLTVL.

The J gene is TRBJ2-3, the V gene TRBV19; tentatively, D is TRBD1 (6 bases). V lost 8 bases, J lost 2 bases, and 17 bases lay in between. CDR3 size: 15 residues. The V gene's germline CDR1 is LNHDA and CDR2 SQIVND (reference sequence). In DNA form, the CDR3 reads TGTGCCAGTGAACAGGGCCCCGGGGTCACAGATACGCAGTATTTT. Amino acid sequence: CASEQGPGVTDTQYF.

This clonotype was picked up many times. The chain is built from TRBV28 and TRBJ2-5; TRBD1 aligns across 8 bases. The junction had 6 bases not matched to a gene; V was cut back by 6 bases and J by 3 bases. The germline V gene encodes CDR1 MDHEN and CDR2 SYDVKM. The CDR3 length is 14 residues. The CDR3 region has the DNA TGTGCCAGCAGCCAGAGACAGGGGAAAGAGACCCAGTACTTC. It codes for CASSQRQGKETQYF.

There are many counts of this clonotype. The rearrangement joins TRBV5-1 to TRBJ2-1, with 10 bases aligning to TRBD1. CDR1 is SGHRS and CDR2 is YFSETQ in the germline V gene. The CDR3 spans 14 residues. V shed 7 bases, J shed 5 bases, and the junction held 6 bases outside the gene matches. Written as DNA, the CDR3 is TGCGCCAGCGGGGCCGGGACAGGGGACAATGAGCAGTTCTTC. Translation: CASGAGTGDNEQFF.

This clonotype has ten or more counts. J is TRBJ2-7 and V is TRBV12-3 or TRBV12-4; 9 bases are a match to TRBD1. With 6 bases clipped from V and 6 bases from J, the junction kept 12 bases outside the gene matches. The CDR3 has 15 residues. For the CDR3, the DNA is TGTGCCAGCAGCCGCGACAGGGGGACGGCTAGCGAGCAGTACTTC. It specifies CASSRDRGTASEQYF.

This clonotype was seen a few times. This chain links TRBV6-1 with TRBJ2-1, with 11 bases fitting TRBD2. The CDR3 runs to 15 residues. The V segment lost 7 bases and the J segment 2 bases; nucleotides outside the gene matches: 4. Germline CDR1 and CDR2: MNHNS and SASEGT. The CDR3 spells CASTEGLAAYNEQFF. In DNA form, the CDR3 reads TGTGCCAGCACCGAGGGACTAGCGGCCTACAATGAGCAGTTCTTC.

This clonotype has at least ten counts. DNA of the CDR3: TGTGCCAGCAGTTTAACGAGGGGGCCGGTGATGAACATTCAGTACTTC. Translated: CASSLTRGPVMNIQYF. The V and J genes are TRBV27 and TRBJ2-4; 7 nucleotides match TRBD1. V lost 2 bases and J lost 7; bases outside the gene matches: 11. CDR1 and CDR2 from the germline V gene are MNHEY and SMNVEV (reference sequence). CDR3 length equals 16 residues.

This clonotype was recorded at least ten times. This chain links TRBV20-1 with TRBJ2-2; maybe TRBD1 (6 bases). The CDR3 is 15 amino acids. From germline, CDR1 is DFQATT and CDR2 SNEGSKA (reference sequence). V dropped 4 bases and J dropped 2 bases, with 14 bases sitting between them. In nucleotides, the CDR3 is TGCAGTGCTACAGGGGACAACCCAAACACCGGGGAGCTGTTTTTT. Protein sequence: CSATGDNPNTGELFF.

This clonotype was observed a handful of times. The CDR3 region has the DNA TGTGCCAGCAGCGTGGAGGCGGCTAGGGGCCCTCAAGAGACCCAGTACTTC. Translation: CASSVEAARGPQETQYF. The chain uses TRBV9 and TRBJ2-5, with D perhaps being TRBD1 or TRBD2 (5 bases each). The CDR3 extends over 17 amino acids. V lost 2 bases to trimming and J lost 2 bases, with 19 bases between them. Per germline, CDR1 SGDLS and CDR2 YYNGEE.

The chain couples TRBV10-3 to TRBJ1-4; D possibly corresponds to TRBD1 (5 bases). Germline values: CDR1 ENHRY, CDR2 SYGVKD. V shed 11 bases and J shed 4 bases, with 23 bases lying between them. The CDR3 loop spans 16 amino acids. The CDR3 is CALEKGAGNSNEKLFF. The CDR3 DNA reads as TGTGCCCTCGAAAAAGGGGCGGGGAACAGTAATGAAAAACTGTTTTTT.

Remarks on this clonotype: A much larger clonotype is one base distant, so this may be a read error. The J gene is TRBJ2-5, the V gene TRBV14, with 7 bases that match TRBD1. This CDR3 spans 13 amino acids. Germline values: CDR1 SGHDN, CDR2 FVKESK. V lost 5 bases to trimming and J lost 10 bases; unmatched junction nucleotides: 10. As DNA, the CDR3 is TGTGCCAGCAGCAAAACCAACAGGGGTGACCAGTACTTC. Amino acid sequence: CASSKTNRGDQYF.

This clonotype was counted at least ten times. The gene calls are TRBV6-2 or TRBV6-3 and TRBJ2-7, with TRBD1 matching 10 bases. This CDR3 contains 16 residues. Germline assignment: CDR1 MNHEY and CDR2 SVGEGT. Losses at the gene ends were 4 bases for V and 4 bases for J; bases not matched to a gene: 10. The CDR3 coding sequence is TGTGCCAGCAGTTCCTCCGGGACAGGGGAGAGGTACGAGCAGTACTTC. Amino acid sequence: CASSSSGTGERYEQYF.

The chain joins TRBV28 to TRBJ2-3; 16 nucleotides align to TRBD2. The CDR3 consists of 19 residues. V trimming: 9 bases; J trimming: 2 bases; junction bases outside the gene matches: 14. Germline CDR1 reads MDHEN; CDR2 reads SYDVKM. The CDR3 DNA is TGTGCCAGTACTCACGGGACTAGCGGGAGGGGGGGGCCCACAGATACGCAGTATTTT. Translation: CASTHGTSGRGGPTDTQYF. The variable domain in full, completed from reference TRBV28 and TRBJ2-3, reads DVKVTQSSRYLVKRTGEKVFLECVQDMDHENMFWYRQDPGLGLRLIYFSYDVKMKEKGDIPEGYSVSREKKERFSLILESASTNQTSMYLCASTHGTSGRGGPTDTQYFGPGTRLTVL.

The sample holds many counts of this clonotype. This chain joins TRBV12-3 or TRBV12-4 and TRBJ2-7; D may correspond to TRBD1 or TRBD2 (5 bases each). The CDR3 length is 11 residues. Trimming left V 6 bases short and J 7 bases short, with 10 bases between. Here the CDR3 reads CASSPGTEQYF. CDR3 nucleotide sequence: TGTGCCAGCAGCCCCGGGACGGAGCAGTACTTC.

This clonotype was found a few times. The rearrangement uses TRBV12-3 or TRBV12-4 and TRBJ2-1; 10 nucleotides agree with TRBD2. This CDR3 has 16 residues. The ends lost 4 bases at V and 3 bases at J; junction bases unmatched: 6. Here the CDR3 reads CASSYRTSGDYNEQFF. The CDR3 nucleotides read TGTGCCAGCAGTTACAGGACTAGCGGAGACTACAATGAGCAGTTCTTC.

In this sample, this clonotype turned up a few times. V and J are TRBV19 and TRBJ2-7, with a weak D call TRBD2 (6 bases). The CDR3 has 13 residues. Trimming removed 10 bases from V and 5 bases from J, with 18 bases in between. Per germline, CDR1 LNHDA and CDR2 SQIVND (reference sequence). Here the CDR3 reads CATSGGSLNEQYF. CDR3 DNA sequence: TGTGCCACCTCTGGAGGGTCCCTCAACGAGCAGTACTTC. Full variable domain (missing parts from reference TRBV19 and TRBJ2-7): DGGITQSPKYLFRKEGQNVTLSCEQNLNHDAMYWYRQDPGQGLRLIYYSQIVNDFQKGDIAEGYSVSREKKESFPLTVTSAQKNPTAFYLCATSGGSLNEQYFGPGTRLTVT.

Comment on this clonotype: The junction and the germline gene differ at one end; a read error may be behind it. This chain uses TRBV12-3 or TRBV12-4 with TRBJ2-1, with D hard to call. The CDR3 extends over 11 amino acids. The CDR3 nucleotides are TGTGCCAGCGGTTTTCACAATGAGCAGTTCTTC. This gives the protein CASGFHNEQFF.

In its sample, this clonotype was seen a few times. The CDR3 loop is CASSVLPGQGGETQYF. The DNA of the CDR3 is TGTGCCAGCAGCGTACTCCCGGGACAGGGGGGGGAGACCCAGTACTTC. The chain employs TRBV9 and TRBJ2-5; TRBD1 matches at 11 bases. The trim removed 1 base at V and 5 bases at J, leaving 7 bases unmatched. CDR1 is SGDLS and CDR2 is YYNGEE in the germline V gene. The CDR3 is 16 amino acids.

This clonotype was detected ten times or more. The gene calls are TRBV5-1 and TRBJ1-2; D gene ambiguous. Trimming took off 0 bases at V and 3 bases at J, with 15 bases between the two ends. The CDR3 loop spans 16 amino acids. The germline gives CDR1 SGHRS, CDR2 YFSETQ. This CDR3 reads CASSLGHPLRDYGYTF. DNA of the CDR3: TGCGCCAGCAGCTTGGGACACCCTCTCCGGGACTATGGCTACACCTTC.

Only a few counts were recorded for this clonotype. V is TRBV4-1 and J is TRBJ2-2; D might be TRBD2 (6 bases). With 4 bases removed from V and 2 bases from J, the gap between germline ends came to 14 bases. Looked up from germline, CDR1 is MGHRA and CDR2 is YSYEKL. The CDR3 length is 16 residues. The CDR3 sequence: CASSPYSGFNTGELFF. Written as DNA, the CDR3 is TGCGCCAGCAGCCCCTACAGCGGGTTTAACACCGGGGAGCTGTTTTTT.

This clonotype showed up many times. CDR3 DNA: TGTGCCAGCAGCCCGGAGGGGGCCGGCATGGAGACCCAGTACTTC. Translation: CASSPEGAGMETQYF. V usage is TRBV9 and J usage is TRBJ2-5, with TRBD1 as a possible D gene (7 bases). Trimming removed 4 bases from V and 5 bases from J, with 18 bases in between. The CDR3 consists of 15 residues. Germline CDR1 is SGDLS and CDR2 is YYNGEE.

This clonotype has ten or more counts. The chain joins TRBV29-1 to TRBJ2-7; the D call may be TRBD1 or TRBD2 (7 bases each). CDR1 and CDR2 from the germline V gene are SQVTM and ANQGSEA. The CDR3 consists of 15 residues. With 0 bases removed from V and 1 base from J, the gap between germline ends came to 13 bases. The CDR3 loop is CSVEDRRGGSYEQYF. CDR3 bases: TGCAGCGTTGAAGACCGCAGGGGGGGATCCTACGAGCAGTACTTC.

This clonotype was detected a few times. V gene TRBV6-1 combines with J gene TRBJ1-2; D remains ambiguous. V was clipped by 3 bases and J by 7 bases, with 15 bases between them. The V gene's germline CDR1 is MNHNS and CDR2 SASEGT. The CDR3 extends over 14 amino acids. The CDR3 here is CASSDGPKAVGYTF. CDR3 sequence (DNA): TGTGCCAGCAGTGACGGACCCAAGGCGGTTGGCTACACCTTC.

This clonotype was detected many times. V is TRBV28 and J is TRBJ1-2; D is unclear. The CDR3 consists of 14 residues. Germline V gene data show CDR1 as MDHEN and CDR2 as SYDVKM. V lost 5 bases to trimming and J lost 4 bases, with 14 bases between them. The CDR3 region has the DNA TGTGCCAGCAGTCCGCCCTTCAGGAGCTATGGCTACACCTTC. This translates into CASSPPFRSYGYTF.

This clonotype was counted only a few times. The rearrangement joins TRBV9 to TRBJ2-7; 9 positions agree with TRBD1. Germline V gene lookup returns CDR1 SGDLS and CDR2 YYNGEE. The V and J ends lost 4 bases and 7 bases, in that order; junction bases with no gene match: 6. The CDR3 spans 13 residues. The CDR3 DNA is TGTGCCAGCAGCCGGGACAGGGAATTAGAGCAGTACTTC. This sequence encodes CASSRDRELEQYF.

This clonotype has a handful of counts. The gene calls are TRBV30 and TRBJ2-7, with no clear D. CDR1 is GTSNPN, CDR2 SVGIG, per germline (reference sequence). The CDR3 totals 11 residues. V was pared by 2 bases and J by 3 bases, with 5 bases between. The CDR3 nucleotides are TGTGCCTGGAGTCGTGACTACGAGCAGTACTTC. Translating gives CAWSRDYEQYF.

This clonotype has a count of ten or more. The chain combines TRBV7-8 with TRBJ2-1; no clear D. V lost 1 base and J 3 bases, leaving 7 bases between the germline ends. The CDR3 is 14 residues long. Germline V gene lookup returns CDR1 SGHVS and CDR2 FQNEAQ. The CDR3 bases are TGTGCCAGCAGCTTAGGGCCACTCTACAATGAGCAGTTCTTC. This translates into CASSLGPLYNEQFF. Using reference TRBV7-8 and TRBJ2-1 for the parts outside the CDR3, the full variable domain is GAGVSQSPRYKVAKRGQDVALRCDPISGHVSLFWYQQALGQGPEFLTYFQNEAQLDKSGLPSDRFFAERPEGSVSTLKIQRTQQEDSAVYLCASSLGPLYNEQFFGPGTRLTVL.

This clonotype has more than one count but fewer than ten. The V and J genes are TRBV6-2 or TRBV6-3 and TRBJ2-1, with 12 bases identical to TRBD1. The CDR3 contains 17 residues. V gave up 3 bases and J gave up 7 bases; unmatched junction bases: 10. Germline V lookup: CDR1 MNHEY, CDR2 SVGEGT. CDR3 bases: TGTGCCAGCAGTTATTCACGGGACAGGGGGCGTTATAATGAGCAGTTCTTC. Amino acid sequence: CASSYSRDRGRYNEQFF.

The V gene is TRBV30, the J gene TRBJ1-5; D might be TRBD1 (5 bases). V was trimmed by 2 bases and J by 9 bases, leaving 17 bases between them. The CDR3 runs to 14 residues. Looked up from germline, CDR1 is GTSNPN and CDR2 is SVGIG (reference sequence). The CDR3 is CAWSIDSSLGPQHF. In nucleotides, the CDR3 is TGTGCCTGGAGTATTGACAGTTCCCTGGGGCCCCAGCATTTT.

This clonotype was observed many times. The rearrangement links TRBV5-1 to TRBJ1-1; TRBD1 is a possible D gene (6 bases). Germline-derived CDR1 and CDR2 are SGHRS and YFSETQ. Trimming removed 1 base at V and 0 bases at J, with 16 bases between. The CDR3 runs to 17 residues. The CDR3 DNA reads as TGCGCCAGCAGCTTGTTTCCCGACAGGCCCATGAACACTGAAGCTTTCTTT. Its translation is CASSLFPDRPMNTEAFF.

This clonotype was seen many times. The rearrangement uses TRBV27 and TRBJ2-7; 9 bases match TRBD1. J was trimmed by 6 bases and V by 1 base; bases with no gene match: 4. CDR1 and CDR2 (germline): MNHEY, SMNVEV (reference sequence). The CDR3 is made up of 14 amino acids. The CDR3 DNA follows: TGTGCCAGCAGTTTATGGACAGGGGAGACCGAGCAGTACTTC. It encodes CASSLWTGETEQYF.